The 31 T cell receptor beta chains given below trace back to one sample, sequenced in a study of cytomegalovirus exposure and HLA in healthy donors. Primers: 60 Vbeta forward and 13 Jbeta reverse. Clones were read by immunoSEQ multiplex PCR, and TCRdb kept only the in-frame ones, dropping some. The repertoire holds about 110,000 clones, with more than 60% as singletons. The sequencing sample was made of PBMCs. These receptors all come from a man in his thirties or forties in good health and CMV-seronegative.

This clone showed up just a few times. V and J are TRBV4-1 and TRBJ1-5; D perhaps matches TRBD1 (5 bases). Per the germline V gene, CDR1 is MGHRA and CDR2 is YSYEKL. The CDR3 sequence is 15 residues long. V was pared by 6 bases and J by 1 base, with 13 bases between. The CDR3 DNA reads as TGCGCCAGCAGTGTCCAGGGAAACAGCAATCAGCCCCAGCATTTT. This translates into CASSVQGNSNQPQHF.

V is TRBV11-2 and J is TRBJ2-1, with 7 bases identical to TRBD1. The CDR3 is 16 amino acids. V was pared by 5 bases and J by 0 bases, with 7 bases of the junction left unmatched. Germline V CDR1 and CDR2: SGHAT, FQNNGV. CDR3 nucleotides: TGTGCCAGCAGCCGACAGGGACGAGGCTCCTACAATGAGCAGTTCTTC. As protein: CASSRQGRGSYNEQFF.

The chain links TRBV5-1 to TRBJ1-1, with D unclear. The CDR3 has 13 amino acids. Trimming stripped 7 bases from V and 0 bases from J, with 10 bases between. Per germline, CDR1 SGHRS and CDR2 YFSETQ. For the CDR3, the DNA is TGCGCCAGCTCGGAGGAGGTGAACACTGAAGCTTTCTTT. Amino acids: CASSEEVNTEAFF.

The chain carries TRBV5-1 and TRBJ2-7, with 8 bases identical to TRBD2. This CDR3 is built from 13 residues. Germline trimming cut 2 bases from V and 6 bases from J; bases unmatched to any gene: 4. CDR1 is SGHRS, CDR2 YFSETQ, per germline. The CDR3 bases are TGCGCCAGCAGCTTCGCAGGACTAGCCGAGCAGTACTTC. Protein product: CASSFAGLAEQYF.

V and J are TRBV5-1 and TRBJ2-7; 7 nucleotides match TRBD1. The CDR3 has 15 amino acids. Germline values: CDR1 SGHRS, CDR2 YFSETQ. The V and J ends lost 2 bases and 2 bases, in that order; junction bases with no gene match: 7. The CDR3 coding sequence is TGCGCCAGCAGCTTTGACGGGACAGTCACCTACGAGCAGTACTTC. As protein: CASSFDGTVTYEQYF.

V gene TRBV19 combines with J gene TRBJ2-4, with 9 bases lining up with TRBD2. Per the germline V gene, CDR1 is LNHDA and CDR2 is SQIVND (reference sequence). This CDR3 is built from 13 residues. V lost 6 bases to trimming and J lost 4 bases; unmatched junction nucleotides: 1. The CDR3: CASRRGGKNIQYF. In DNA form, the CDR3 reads TGTGCCAGTAGGCGGGGGGGGAAAAACATTCAGTACTTC.

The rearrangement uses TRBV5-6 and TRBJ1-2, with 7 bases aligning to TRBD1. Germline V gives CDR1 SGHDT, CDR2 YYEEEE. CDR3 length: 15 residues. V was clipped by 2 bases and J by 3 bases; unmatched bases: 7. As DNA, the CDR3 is TGTGCCAGCAGCTTCTTAGAGGGGACAGACTATGGCTACACCTTC. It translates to CASSFLEGTDYGYTF.

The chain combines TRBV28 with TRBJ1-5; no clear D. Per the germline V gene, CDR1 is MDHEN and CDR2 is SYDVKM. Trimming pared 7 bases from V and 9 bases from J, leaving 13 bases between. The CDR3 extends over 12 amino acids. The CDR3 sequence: CASITEGRPQHF. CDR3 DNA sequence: TGTGCCAGCATCACAGAGGGCAGGCCCCAGCATTTT.

The CDR3 here is CASSEVRMGSPLHF. DNA for the CDR3: TGTGCCAGCAGTGAGGTCAGGATGGGTTCACCCCTCCACTTT. The chain joins TRBV6-1 to TRBJ1-6, with D hard to call. This CDR3 region has 14 residues. Trimming shortened V by 3 bases and J by 9 bases, and 12 bases separated the two germline ends. Germline V CDR1 and CDR2: MNHNS, SASEGT.

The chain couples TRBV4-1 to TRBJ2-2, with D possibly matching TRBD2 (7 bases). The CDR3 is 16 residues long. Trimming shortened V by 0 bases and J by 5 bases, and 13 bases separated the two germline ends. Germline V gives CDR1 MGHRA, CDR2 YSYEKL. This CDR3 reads CASSQDGGARTGELFF. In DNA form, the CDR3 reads TGCGCCAGCAGCCAAGATGGGGGGGCGCGGACCGGGGAGCTGTTTTTT.

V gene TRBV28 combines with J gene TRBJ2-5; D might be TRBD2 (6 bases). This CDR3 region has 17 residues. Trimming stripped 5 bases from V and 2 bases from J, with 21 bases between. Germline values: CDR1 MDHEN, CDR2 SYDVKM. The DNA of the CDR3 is TGTGCCAGCAGTCCCCCAATTGCGGGATATTCTCAAGAGACCCAGTACTTC. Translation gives CASSPPIAGYSQETQYF.

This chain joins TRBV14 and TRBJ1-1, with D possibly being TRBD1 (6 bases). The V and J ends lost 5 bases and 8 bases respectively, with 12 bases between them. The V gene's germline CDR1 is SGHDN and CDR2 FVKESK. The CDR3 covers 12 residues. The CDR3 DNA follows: TGTGCCAGCAGCGAACAGGGTTACGAAGCTTTCTTT. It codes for CASSEQGYEAFF.

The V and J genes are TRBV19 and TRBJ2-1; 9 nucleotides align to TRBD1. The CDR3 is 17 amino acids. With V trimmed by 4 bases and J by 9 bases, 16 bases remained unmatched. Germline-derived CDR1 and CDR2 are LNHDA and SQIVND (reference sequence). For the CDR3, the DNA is TGTGCCAGTAGTAGAGGACCGGGACAGGGTTTTCGGGCTGAGCAGTTCTTC. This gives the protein CASSRGPGQGFRAEQFF. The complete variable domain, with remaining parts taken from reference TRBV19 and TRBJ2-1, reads DGGITQSPKYLFRKEGQNVTLSCEQNLNHDAMYWYRQDPGQGLRLIYYSQIVNDFQKGDIAEGYSVSREKKESFPLTVTSAQKNPTAFYLCASSRGPGQGFRAEQFFGPGTRLTVL.

DNA for the CDR3: TGTGCCAGCGGAGGGGTCAACTATGGCTACACCTTC. Its translation: CASGGVNYGYTF. The gene calls are TRBV28 and TRBJ1-2; a weak D match, TRBD1 (5 bases). Per germline, CDR1 MDHEN and CDR2 SYDVKM. The CDR3 runs to 12 residues. Trimming removed 8 bases at V and 2 bases at J, with 9 bases between.

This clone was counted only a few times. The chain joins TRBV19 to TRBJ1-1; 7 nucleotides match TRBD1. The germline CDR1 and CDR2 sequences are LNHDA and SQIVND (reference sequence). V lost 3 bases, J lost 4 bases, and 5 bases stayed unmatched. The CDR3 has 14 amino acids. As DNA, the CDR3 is TGTGCCAGTAGTATTACAGGGGCGGGCACTGAAGCTTTCTTT. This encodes CASSITGAGTEAFF.

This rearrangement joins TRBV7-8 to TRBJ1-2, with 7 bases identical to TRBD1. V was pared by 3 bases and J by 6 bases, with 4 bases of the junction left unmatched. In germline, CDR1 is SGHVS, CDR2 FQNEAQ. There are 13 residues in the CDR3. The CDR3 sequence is CASSFGQEDGYTF. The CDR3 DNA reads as TGTGCCAGCAGCTTTGGACAGGAGGATGGCTACACCTTC.

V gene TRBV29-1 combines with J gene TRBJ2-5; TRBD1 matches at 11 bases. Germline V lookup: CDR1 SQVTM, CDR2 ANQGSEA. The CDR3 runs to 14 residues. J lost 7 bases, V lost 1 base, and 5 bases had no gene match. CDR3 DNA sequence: TGCAGCGTTGAAGGGACAGGGGGCTCGGGGACCCAGTACTTC. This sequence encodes CSVEGTGGSGTQYF.

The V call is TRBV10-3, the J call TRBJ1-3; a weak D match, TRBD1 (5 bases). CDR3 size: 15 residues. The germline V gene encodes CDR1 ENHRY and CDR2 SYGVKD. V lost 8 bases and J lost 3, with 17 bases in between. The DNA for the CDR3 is TGTGCCATCTCCTCCAGGGAGGTGGATGGAAACACCATATATTTT. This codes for CAISSREVDGNTIYF.

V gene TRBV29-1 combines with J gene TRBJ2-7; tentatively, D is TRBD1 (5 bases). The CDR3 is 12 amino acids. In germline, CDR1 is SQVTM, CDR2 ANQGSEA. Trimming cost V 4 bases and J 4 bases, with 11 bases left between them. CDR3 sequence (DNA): TGCAGCGTTGCAGGGAACGATTACGAGCAGTACTTC. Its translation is CSVAGNDYEQYF.

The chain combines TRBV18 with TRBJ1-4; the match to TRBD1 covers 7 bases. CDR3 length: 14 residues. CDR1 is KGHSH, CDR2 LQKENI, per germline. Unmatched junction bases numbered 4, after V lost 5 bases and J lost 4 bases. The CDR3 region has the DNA TGTGCCAGCTCAAGGGACAGCTTTAATGAAAAACTGTTTTTT. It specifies CASSRDSFNEKLFF.

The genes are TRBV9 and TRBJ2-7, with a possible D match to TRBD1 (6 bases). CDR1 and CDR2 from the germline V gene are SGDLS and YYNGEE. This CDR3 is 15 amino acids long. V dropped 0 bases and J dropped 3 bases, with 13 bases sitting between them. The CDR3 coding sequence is TGTGCCAGCAGCGTAGAAGGGGGACGGGGCTACGAGCAGTACTTC. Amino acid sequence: CASSVEGGRGYEQYF.

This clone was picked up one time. CDR3 DNA sequence: TGTGCCAGCAGCTGGGCAGAGCACTACGAGCAGTACTTC. This encodes CASSWAEHYEQYF. The chain combines TRBV5-5 with TRBJ2-7; no reliable D call. CDR3 length equals 13 residues. V shed 3 bases and J shed 3 bases, with 10 bases lying between them. The germline gives CDR1 SGHKS, CDR2 YYEKEE (reference sequence).

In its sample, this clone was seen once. CDR3 region: CASSSAYGNTEAFF. CDR3 in DNA: TGTGCCAGCAGCTCCGCCTACGGGAACACTGAAGCTTTCTTT. The gene calls are TRBV11-2 and TRBJ1-1; D remains ambiguous. Germline V lookup: CDR1 SGHAT, CDR2 FQNNGV. Trimming removed 4 bases from V and 1 base from J, with 10 bases in between. The CDR3 totals 14 residues.

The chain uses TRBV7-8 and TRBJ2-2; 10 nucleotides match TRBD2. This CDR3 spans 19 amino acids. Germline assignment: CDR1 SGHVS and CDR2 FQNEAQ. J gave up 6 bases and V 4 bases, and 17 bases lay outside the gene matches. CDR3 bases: TGTGCCAGCAGCTATTTAACTAGCGGGGTCTTCCAGAGAGCCGGGGAGCTGTTTTTT. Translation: CASSYLTSGVFQRAGELFF. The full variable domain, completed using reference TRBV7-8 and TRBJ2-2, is GAGVSQSPRYKVAKRGQDVALRCDPISGHVSLFWYQQALGQGPEFLTYFQNEAQLDKSGLPSDRFFAERPEGSVSTLKIQRTQQEDSAVYLCASSYLTSGVFQRAGELFFGEGSRLTVL.

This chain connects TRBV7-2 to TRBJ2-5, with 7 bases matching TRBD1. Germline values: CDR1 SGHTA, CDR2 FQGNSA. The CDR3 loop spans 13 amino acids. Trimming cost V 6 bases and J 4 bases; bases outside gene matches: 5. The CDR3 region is CASSWGQRETQYF. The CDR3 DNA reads TGTGCCAGCAGTTGGGGACAGAGAGAGACCCAGTACTTC.

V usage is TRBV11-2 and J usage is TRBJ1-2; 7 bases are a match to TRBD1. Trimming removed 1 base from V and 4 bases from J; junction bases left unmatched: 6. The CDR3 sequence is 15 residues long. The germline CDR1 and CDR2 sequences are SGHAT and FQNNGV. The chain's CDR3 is CASSLVGPGGYGYTF. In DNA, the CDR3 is TGTGCCAGCAGCTTAGTTGGGCCAGGGGGCTATGGCTACACCTTC.

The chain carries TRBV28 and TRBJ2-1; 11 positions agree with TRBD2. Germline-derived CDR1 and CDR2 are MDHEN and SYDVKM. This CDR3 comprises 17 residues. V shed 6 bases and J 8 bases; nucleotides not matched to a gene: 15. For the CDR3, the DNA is TGTGCCAGCAGCAGCGGAGGGGTAGCGGGAGGGTATGATGAGCAGTTCTTC. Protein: CASSSGGVAGGYDEQFF.

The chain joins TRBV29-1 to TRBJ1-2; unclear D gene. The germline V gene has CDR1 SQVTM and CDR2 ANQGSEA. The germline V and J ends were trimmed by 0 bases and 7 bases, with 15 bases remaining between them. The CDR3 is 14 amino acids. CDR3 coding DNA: TGCAGCGTTGAAGACATAGCCCCAAGTGGTGGCTACACCTTC. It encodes CSVEDIAPSGGYTF. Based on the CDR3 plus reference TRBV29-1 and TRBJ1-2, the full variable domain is SAVISQKPSRDICQRGTSLTIQCQVDSQVTMMFWYRQQPGQSLTLIATANQGSEATYESGFVIDKFPISRPNLTFSTLTVSNMSPEDSSIYLCSVEDIAPSGGYTFGSGTRLTVV.

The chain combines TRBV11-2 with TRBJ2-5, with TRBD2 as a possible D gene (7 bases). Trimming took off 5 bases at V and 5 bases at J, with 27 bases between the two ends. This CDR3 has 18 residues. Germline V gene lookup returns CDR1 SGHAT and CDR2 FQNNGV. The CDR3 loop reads CASSRAGRGAIDSETQYF. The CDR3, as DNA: TGTGCCAGCAGCCGTGCGGGGAGGGGGGCCATTGATTCGGAGACCCAGTACTTC.

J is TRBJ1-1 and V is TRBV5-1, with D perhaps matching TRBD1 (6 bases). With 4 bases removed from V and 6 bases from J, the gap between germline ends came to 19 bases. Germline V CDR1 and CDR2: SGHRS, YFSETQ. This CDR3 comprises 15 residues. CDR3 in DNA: TGCGCCAGCAGCCCGGAACAGGGACTAGGCGCTGAAGCTTTCTTT. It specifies CASSPEQGLGAEAFF.

Written as DNA, the CDR3 is TGCGCCAGCAGCCCTCGGGGGGAGAGTCTTGGCTACACCTTC. Translated: CASSPRGESLGYTF. J is TRBJ1-2 and V is TRBV5-1; a weak D match, TRBD1 (5 bases). The CDR3 extends over 14 amino acids. V dropped 4 bases and J dropped 7 bases, with 17 bases sitting between them. CDR1 is SGHRS, CDR2 YFSETQ, per germline.